The sequence of this TCR beta chain was determined in a study of human versus mouse CDR3 diversity and MHC coevolution. Trimming shortened V by 7 bases and J by 0 bases, and 12 bases separated the two germline ends. CDR3 length: 14 amino acids. Germline V gene data show CDR1 as MNHNS and CDR2 as SASEGT. This clone turned up a few times. Assay used: immunoSEQ multiplex PCR; TCRdb lists only in-frame clones, some missing. The data hold about 73,000 clones, with just under 95% observed a single time. The TCR sequence derives from a person aged 30 to 69 in good health. The chain has TRBV6-1 and TRBJ1-1; TRBD1 is a possible D gene (6 bases). Sequencing was done on a sample of naive CD4+ T cells from blood. Described subset: CD45RO-negative CD62L-positive naive CD4 T cells. The CDR3 loop is CASTGQTMNTEAFF. The CDR3 DNA sequence: TGTGCCAGCACCGGACAGACGATGAACACTGAAGCTTTCTTT.